This T cell receptor beta chain was captured by sequencing in a study of T cell responses to AZD1222 COVID-19 vaccine. Note on this clone: The antigen remains unidentified.

Study-level results: CD4 TCRs associated with vaccination spanned spike, dominating at 160-218 and 743-854. Repertoire samples came only from after the peak T cell response.

Germline V gene data show CDR1 as SGHTA and CDR2 as FQGNSA. Trimming removed 5 bases at V and 0 bases at J, with 2 bases between. The CDR3 spans 13 residues. Sequencing was performed with immunoSEQ multiplex PCR; in TCRdb, only in-frame clones are kept and a portion is missing. In the table there are about 140,000 clones, just over 90% of which are singletons. This material consisted of peripheral blood, taken on day 0 of MenACWY control vaccination. The chain has TRBV7-2 and TRBJ1-6; the D is unclear. The sequence derives from an adult in good health. CDR3 in amino acids: CASSRSYNSPLHF. Here the CDR3 DNA reads TGTGCCAGCAGCCGCTCCTATAATTCACCCCTCCACTTT.